This T cell receptor beta chain was found in a study of early stage breast cancer tumors. Study summary: Seven or eight ER+/PR+/HER2- tumors were invasive ductal; four were invasive lobular. Each sample averaged approximately 10-fold read coverage.

The germline V gene encodes CDR1 MDHEN and CDR2 SYDVKM. The CDR3 loop spans 14 amino acids. V was clipped by 10 bases and J by 5 bases; unmatched bases: 9. This clone has a single count. The target antigen is unknown. Some clones are missing from TCRdb's copy, which holds only in-frame ones; the method was immunoSEQ multiplex PCR. The table records around 48,000 clones, under 95% of them present only once. Whole-study findings and limits: Enriched TCRB sequences shared across patients were mostly commonly generated sequences. Functional markers like CD4, CD8 and FOXP3 were missed in bulk sequencing.

The specimen sequenced was blood. This clonotype originated in a person aged 65 to 79 with breast cancer. The V call is TRBV28, the J call TRBJ2-1; 9 nucleotides line up with TRBD2. The CDR3 bases are TGTGCCACCAGGGGGGGACTAGCTCACAATGAGCAGTTCTTC. The encoded protein is CATRGGLAHNEQFF.